The 30 T cell receptor beta chains listed next were all sequenced from one sample in a study of T cells in women clearing cervical HPV infection. Method: immunoSEQ multiplex PCR; TCRdb's copy keeps in-frame clones and lacks some. The ten most abundant clones cover 0.8% to 1% of a sample with more than 40,000 clones. Sequenced: blood buffy coat. The receptors shown here come from a woman between 18 and 70 years old with a cervical HPV16 infection that either progressed to CIN3+ or cleared (not recorded which).

As to this clone: The read ends 3 residues before the CDR3 terminus; that terminus is restored from the germline J gene. The rearrangement links TRBV28 to TRBJ2-7, with D unresolved. V was shortened by 11 bases and J by 3 bases, with 20 bases between the two germline ends. Per germline, CDR1 MDHEN and CDR2 SYDVKM. The CDR3 runs 14 residues. CDR3 region: CASTPSDTGYEQYF. Incomplete CDR3 DNA: TGTGCCTCAACCCCCTCGGATACGGGCTACGAG.

The CDR3 sequence: CASSGYFTDTQYF. CDR3 bases read: TGTGCCAGCAGTGGGTACTTCACAGATACG. The chain is built from TRBV2 and TRBJ2-3; D unresolved. Coverage ceases 3 residues before the CDR3 finishes, and the germline J gene fills in the end. The length of the CDR3 is 13 residues. From germline, CDR1 is SNHLY and CDR2 FYNNEI. V was clipped by 4 bases and J by 2 bases, with 7 bases between them.

On this clone itself: The sequence runs out 3 residues before the end of the CDR3; the remainder is reconstructed from the germline J gene. V and J are TRBV10-3 and TRBJ2-5; TRBD1 matches at 11 bases. Per germline, CDR1 ENHRY and CDR2 SYGVKD. The CDR3 sequence is 15 residues long. V lost 9 bases to trimming and J lost 2 bases; unmatched junction nucleotides: 8. CDR3 residues: CAIAWDRGEQETQYF. The CDR3 bases that were read are TGTGCCATAGCATGGGACAGGGGGGAGCAAGAGACC.

With regard to this clone: The CDR3 goes on 3 residues after the read ends, and that part is filled in from the germline J gene. The chain recombines TRBV5-1 with TRBJ2-7; the match to TRBD1 covers 9 bases. Trimming removed 4 bases from V and 6 bases from J; junction bases left unmatched: 8. From germline, CDR1 is SGHRS and CDR2 YFSETQ. CDR3 size: 14 residues. Partial CDR3 DNA: TGCGCCAGCAGCGAGGGGACAGGGACACCCGAG. It codes for CASSEGTGTPE. Given in full, the CDR3 is CASSEGTGTPEQYF.

CDR3: CASSLDVSAGANVLTF. The DNA read from the CDR3 is TGTGCCAGCAGCTTGGATGTTAGCGCGGGGGCCAACGTC. V and J are TRBV5-4 and TRBJ2-6; possibly TRBD2 for D (5 bases). The read halts 3 residues ahead of the CDR3 end, with the missing end drawn from the germline J gene. With 0 bases removed from V and 4 bases from J, the gap between germline ends came to 11 bases. CDR1 SGHNT and CDR2 YYREEE come from the germline V gene (reference sequence). This CDR3 has 16 residues.

Details on this clone: The sequenced fragment ends 3 residues before the CDR3 boundary, so the rest is inferred from the germline J gene. The gene calls are TRBV5-1 and TRBJ2-5, with 7 bases identical to TRBD1. Germline CDR1 SGHRS, CDR2 YFSETQ. CDR3 length: 14 amino acids. The J segment lost 2 bases and the V segment lost 3 bases, leaving 4 bases of the junction unmatched. The chain's CDR3 is CASSSVTGQETQYF. Incomplete CDR3 DNA: TGCGCCAGCAGCTCTGTGACAGGGCAAGAGACC.

As to this clone: Sequencing ends 3 residues short of the CDR3 end; the germline J gene provides the rest. The rearrangement joins TRBV19 to TRBJ2-5, with D unresolved. This CDR3 contains 12 residues. V dropped 3 bases and J dropped 7 bases, with 9 bases sitting between them. The germline CDR1 and CDR2 sequences are LNHDA and SQIVND (reference sequence). CDR3 amino acids: CASSIPHGTQYF. The covered CDR3 bases are TGTGCCAGTAGTATCCCGCACGGGACC.

To note about this clone: The observed sequence ends 3 residues before the CDR3 terminus, with the missing tail filled in from the germline J gene. The rearrangement uses TRBV5-1 and TRBJ2-5; TRBD2 matches 16 bases. The V segment lost 4 bases and the J segment 5 bases; nucleotides outside the gene matches: 5. Germline loops: CDR1 SGHRS, CDR2 YFSETQ. This CDR3 is built from 16 residues. CDR3 DNA, as far as it was read: TGCGCCAGCAGCAGCGGGACTAGCGGGGGGGAGGAGACC. Translated, it gives CASSSGTSGGEET. The whole CDR3 sequence reads CASSSGTSGGEETQYF.

Turning to this clone: The CDR3 end falls 3 residues outside the read, so it is completed with the germline J gene. This sequence joins TRBV19 and TRBJ2-7; D not certain. The V end lost 9 bases, the J end lost 6 bases, and 21 bases lay between the germline ends. Germline CDR1 LNHDA, CDR2 SQIVND (reference sequence). This CDR3 is built from 14 residues. CDR3 DNA (partial): TGTGCCAGCAGTGGTGCAACAGCTTCTACCGAG. The encoded protein is CASSGATASTE. The CDR3 in full is CASSGATASTEQYF.

Regarding this clone: The DNA ends 3 residues before the CDR3 does, and the rest of the CDR3 is filled in from the germline J gene. The chain couples TRBV6-1 to TRBJ1-6; 8 bases fit TRBD1. CDR3 length equals 14 residues. In germline, CDR1 is MNHNS, CDR2 SASEGT. The sequenced CDR3 bases are TGTGCCAGCAGTGGTGGACAGGGAGGAAGGCCC. Protein: CASSGGQGGRP. The whole CDR3 protein is CASSGGQGGRPLHF.

Comments on this clone: The DNA ends 3 residues before the CDR3 does, and the rest of the CDR3 is filled in from the germline J gene. The V call is TRBV18, the J call TRBJ2-7; 7 bases match TRBD1. Germline-derived CDR1 and CDR2 are KGHSH and LQKENI. Trimming at V came to 5 bases and at J to 2 bases, leaving 6 bases not matched to a gene. This CDR3 spans 14 amino acids. CDR3 DNA (partial): TGTGCCAGCTCAAGACAGGGAAACCCCTACGAG. Its translation: CASSRQGNPYE. The full CDR3 protein is CASSRQGNPYEQYF.

With respect to this clone: The CDR3 end lies 3 residues beyond the end of the read and is filled in from the germline J gene. The gene calls are TRBV5-1 and TRBJ2-3; tentative D call: TRBD1 (6 bases). The CDR3 runs to 15 residues. CDR1 is SGHRS, CDR2 YFSETQ, per germline. CDR3 DNA (partial): TGCGCCAGCAGCTTTGCCGGGACACTCCAAGAGACG. Its protein product is CASSFAGTLQET. The complete CDR3 protein is CASSFAGTLQETQYF.

About this clone itself: The CDR3 end lies 3 residues beyond the end of the read and is filled in from the germline J gene. This chain joins TRBV5-4 and TRBJ1-1; possible D gene TRBD1, 6 bases. CDR1 is SGHNT and CDR2 is YYREEE in the germline V gene (reference sequence). V was cut by 6 bases and J by 5 bases, with 14 bases left in between. This CDR3 spans 13 amino acids. The CDR3 spells CASIRTEGTEAFF. The CDR3 DNA, read in part, is TGTGCCAGCATCCGGACAGAGGGTACTGAA.

Points on this clone: The read finishes 3 residues shy of the CDR3 end, and the germline J gene is used to complete it. This chain links TRBV6-2 or TRBV6-3 with TRBJ2-7; 7 bases match TRBD1. V lost 6 bases to trimming and J lost 6 bases; unmatched junction nucleotides: 5. This CDR3 is built from 12 residues. CDR1 and CDR2 from the germline V gene are MNHEY and SVGEGT. This CDR3 is CASSQTGSEQYF. The CDR3 bases that were read are TGTGCCAGCAGCCAGACAGGGTCCGAG.

Regarding this clone: The CDR3 goes on 3 residues after the read ends, and that part is filled in from the germline J gene. The V gene is TRBV28, the J gene TRBJ2-2; 7 nucleotides agree with TRBD1. Germline V gives CDR1 MDHEN, CDR2 SYDVKM. After removal of 10 bases from V and 4 bases from J, the junction contained 9 bases not matched to a gene. This CDR3 spans 14 amino acids. CDR3 residues: CATTKQGPTGELFF. CDR3 bases read: TGTGCCACAACTAAACAGGGGCCCACCGGGGAG.

For this clone: The read ends 3 residues shy of where the CDR3 ends; the end is completed using the germline J gene. V and J are TRBV7-8 and TRBJ1-2; 9 positions match TRBD1. V was clipped by 2 bases and J by 5 bases; unmatched bases: 12. The germline V gene has CDR1 SGHVS and CDR2 FQNEAQ. The CDR3 loop spans 17 amino acids. The CDR3 DNA, read in part, is TGTGCCAGCAGCTTACAGAGGATTCCGACAGGGGGTTATGGC. Residues: CASSLQRIPTGGYG. The full CDR3 sequence reads CASSLQRIPTGGYGYTF.

In regard to this clone: The CDR3 goes on 3 residues after the read ends, and that part is filled in from the germline J gene. The V gene is TRBV7-8, the J gene TRBJ2-3; TRBD2 matches 9 bases. Looked up from germline, CDR1 is SGHVS and CDR2 is FQNEAQ. The V segment lost 5 bases and the J segment 1 base; nucleotides outside the gene matches: 7. The CDR3 extends over 16 amino acids. CDR3 bases read: TGTGCCAGCAGCCAAAACATAGCGGGGGGCACAGATACG. Protein product: CASSQNIAGGTDT. The full-length CDR3 reads as CASSQNIAGGTDTQYF.

Concerning this clone: The read stops 3 residues short of the end of the CDR3; the missing end is completed from the germline J gene. The chain uses TRBV12-3 or TRBV12-4 and TRBJ1-6, with D possibly matching TRBD1 (5 bases). The CDR3 runs to 15 residues. V was shortened by 3 bases and J by 7 bases, with 13 bases between the two germline ends. Incomplete CDR3 DNA: TGTGCCAGCAGTTTCGGGGGGAATTGGAATTCACCC. This codes for CASSFGGNWNSP. The complete CDR3 protein is CASSFGGNWNSPLHF.

Points on this clone: Sequencing ends 3 residues short of the CDR3 end; the germline J gene provides the rest. V usage is TRBV29-1 and J usage is TRBJ2-2; 9 nucleotides align to TRBD2. The CDR3 has 15 amino acids. V dropped 3 bases and J dropped 5; count of bases not matched to a gene: 7. Germline V lookup: CDR1 SQVTM, CDR2 ANQGSEA. Here the CDR3 reads CSVDRLAGLTGELFF. CDR3 DNA (partial): TGCAGCGTTGATAGGCTAGCGGGGTTGACCGGGGAG.

On this clone: The read terminates 3 residues before the CDR3 end, so the remaining end is supplied by the germline J gene. The chain has TRBV7-2 and TRBJ2-5; D possibly corresponds to TRBD2 (5 bases). With 1 base removed from V and 4 bases from J, the gap between germline ends came to 10 bases. This CDR3 has 14 amino acids. The germline CDR1 and CDR2 sequences are SGHTA and FQGNSA. This chain's CDR3 is CASSLEAVVETQYF. The covered CDR3 bases are TGTGCCAGCAGCTTAGAAGCGGTAGTAGAGACC.

As concerns this clone: The read falls 3 residues short of the CDR3 end, and the missing part is taken from the germline J gene. The genes are TRBV14 and TRBJ1-1; D is perhaps TRBD1 (5 bases). This CDR3 contains 12 residues. Germline V gene lookup returns CDR1 SGHDN and CDR2 FVKESK. The sequenced CDR3 bases are TGTGCCAGCAGCCCTAGAGACGGGGGG. Encoded protein: CASSPRDGG. The CDR3 in its entirety is CASSPRDGGAFF.

For this clone: Read coverage stops 3 residues before the CDR3 terminus; the germline J gene supplies the remainder. This rearrangement joins TRBV5-1 to TRBJ2-1, with 10 bases aligning to TRBD1. Per the germline V gene, CDR1 is SGHRS and CDR2 is YFSETQ. The CDR3 is 16 residues long. Losses at the gene ends were 3 bases for V and 5 bases for J; bases not matched to a gene: 8. CDR3 sequence: CASSWGGTGVNNEQFF. Partial CDR3 DNA: TGCGCCAGCAGCTGGGGAGGGACAGGGGTAAACAATGAG.

The sequenced part of the CDR3 DNA is TGCGCCAGCAGCCAAGACCCAGGGTATGGC. Translated: CASSQDPGYG. The whole CDR3 protein reads CASSQDPGYGYTF. The chain couples TRBV4-1 to TRBJ1-2; maybe TRBD1 (5 bases). The read finishes 3 residues shy of the CDR3 end, and the germline J gene is used to complete it. The CDR3 is 13 residues long. Germline CDR1 and CDR2: MGHRA and YSYEKL. V lost 0 bases and J lost 5, with 7 bases in between.

Concerning this clone: The read terminates 3 residues ahead of where the CDR3 ends, so the germline J gene completes it. The rearrangement uses TRBV28 and TRBJ2-7; D remains unclear. V shed 7 bases and J shed 1 base, with 14 bases lying between them. Germline V gene data show CDR1 as MDHEN and CDR2 as SYDVKM. The length of the CDR3 is 14 residues. The CDR3: CASTPPRPSYEQYF. The CDR3 bases that were read are TGTGCCAGCACCCCTCCGCGGCCTTCCTACGAG.

With regard to this clone: The CDR3 end lies 3 residues beyond the end of the read and is filled in from the germline J gene. The chain links TRBV20-1 to TRBJ1-5; TRBD1 matches 10 bases. The J segment lost 6 bases and the V segment lost 0 bases, leaving 8 bases of the junction unmatched. The CDR3 contains 16 residues. Germline-derived CDR1 and CDR2 are DFQATT and SNEGSKA (reference sequence). The CDR3 protein is CSARDTGQGVGQPQHF. Partial CDR3 DNA: TGCAGTGCTAGAGATACAGGACAGGGGGTCGGTCAGCCC.

The part of the CDR3 DNA that was read is TGCGCCAGCAGCCACCTCGGACAGGGTGGAGTCGGGAACATT. It codes for CASSHLGQGGVGNI. The full CDR3 is CASSHLGQGGVGNIQYF. V and J are TRBV4-1 and TRBJ2-4, with TRBD1 identical over 8 bases. The read falls 3 residues short of the CDR3 end, and the missing part is taken from the germline J gene. This CDR3 contains 17 residues. The V segment lost 3 bases and the J segment 7 bases; nucleotides outside the gene matches: 14. Germline CDR1 is MGHRA and CDR2 is YSYEKL.

The sequenced CDR3 bases are TGTGCCAGCAGTGGCGTACGGACAGTATTCAATCAGCCC. Its translation: CASSGVRTVFNQP. The CDR3 in full is CASSGVRTVFNQPQHF. The gene calls are TRBV6-1 and TRBJ1-5; D is perhaps TRBD1 (6 bases). Read data end 3 residues before the CDR3 end; the end is taken from the germline J gene. The length of the CDR3 is 16 residues. Germline CDR1 is MNHNS and CDR2 is SASEGT. V was clipped by 4 bases and J by 3 bases, with 16 bases between them.

With respect to this clone: The CDR3 end lies 3 residues beyond the end of the read and is filled in from the germline J gene. The V call is TRBV19, the J call TRBJ1-6; D remains unclear. V lost 7 bases and J 9 bases, leaving 16 bases between the germline ends. Germline CDR1 is LNHDA and CDR2 is SQIVND (reference sequence). This CDR3 comprises 14 residues. The CDR3 reads CASKVDAGSSPLHF. Partial CDR3 DNA: TGTGCCAGTAAGGTCGACGCGGGGAGTTCACCC.

Turning to this clone: The CDR3 end lies 3 residues beyond the end of the read and is filled in from the germline J gene. The V gene is TRBV29-1, the J gene TRBJ2-1; D ambiguous. Deletions cut 4 bases from V and 0 bases from J, with 13 bases between. This CDR3 contains 15 residues. Germline values: CDR1 SQVTM, CDR2 ANQGSEA. CDR3 DNA, as far as it was read: TGCAGCGTTGGAGCAGGTTTTAGCTCCTACAATGAG. Translating gives CSVGAGFSSYNE. The whole CDR3 is CSVGAGFSSYNEQFF.

In the case of this clone: Coverage ceases 3 residues before the CDR3 finishes, and the germline J gene fills in the end. The V and J genes are TRBV28 and TRBJ2-1, with D perhaps TRBD2 (5 bases). With 4 bases removed from V and 8 bases from J, the gap between germline ends came to 12 bases. In germline, CDR1 is MDHEN, CDR2 SYDVKM. This CDR3 contains 13 residues. Incomplete CDR3 DNA: TGTGCCAGCAGTTCCCCCCCGCGGGATGAG. This encodes CASSSPPRDE. The whole CDR3 sequence is CASSSPPRDEQFF.